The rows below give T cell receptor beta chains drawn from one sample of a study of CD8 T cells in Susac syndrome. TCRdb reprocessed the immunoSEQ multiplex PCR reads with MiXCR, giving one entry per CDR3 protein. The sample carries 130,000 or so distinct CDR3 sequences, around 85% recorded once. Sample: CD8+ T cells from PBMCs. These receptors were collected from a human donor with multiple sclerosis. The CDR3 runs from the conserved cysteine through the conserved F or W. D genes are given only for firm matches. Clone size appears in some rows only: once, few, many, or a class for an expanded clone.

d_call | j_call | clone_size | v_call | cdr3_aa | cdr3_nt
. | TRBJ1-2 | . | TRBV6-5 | CASSYSEQEPNGYTF | TGTGCCAGCAGTTACTCGGAACAGGAACCCAATGGCTACACCTTC
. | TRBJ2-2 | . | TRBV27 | CASSTGVNTGELFF | TGTGCCAGCAGCACCGGGGTGAACACCGGGGAGCTGTTTTTT
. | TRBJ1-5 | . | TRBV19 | CASSPGDVGQPQHF | TGTGCCAGTAGTCCAGGGGACGTCGGTCAGCCCCAGCATTTT
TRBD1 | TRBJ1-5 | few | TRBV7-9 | CASSPDRGNQPQHF | TGTGCCAGCAGCCCCGACAGGGGTAATCAGCCCCAGCATTTT
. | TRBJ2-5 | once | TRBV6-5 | CASSGWARSLETQYF | TGTGCCAGCAGCGGCTGGGCCAGATCCCTAGAGACCCAGTACTTC
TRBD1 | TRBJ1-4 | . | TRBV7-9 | CASSLPGQGYEKLFF | TGTGCCAGCAGCTTACCGGGACAGGGGTATGAAAAACTGTTTTTT
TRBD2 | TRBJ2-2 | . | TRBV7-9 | CASSLGFTGLARGTGELFF | TGTGCCAGCAGCTTAGGTTTTACGGGACTAGCGCGAGGGACCGGGGAGCTGTTTTTT
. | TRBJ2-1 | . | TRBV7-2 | CASSLDPYNEQFF | TGTGCCAGCAGCCTGGACCCCTACAATGAGCAGTTCTTC
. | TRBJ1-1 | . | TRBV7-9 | CVSSLGLRTANTEAFF | TGTGTCAGCAGCTTAGGTTTGAGAACAGCGAACACTGAAGCTTTCTTT
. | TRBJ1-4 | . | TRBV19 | CASIKSDLTGLNEKLFF | TGTGCCAGTATCAAATCGGACCTCACCGGCCTGAATGAAAAACTGTTTTTT
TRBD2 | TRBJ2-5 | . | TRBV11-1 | CASSLERGEKETQYF | TGTGCCAGCAGCTTAGAGCGGGGGGAAAAAGAGACCCAGTACTTC
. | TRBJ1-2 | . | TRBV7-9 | CASSQYRDANYSYTF | TGTGCCAGCAGCCAATACAGGGATGCTAACTATAGCTACACCTTC
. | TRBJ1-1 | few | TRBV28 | CASSLRNTEAFF | TGTGCCAGCAGTTTAAGGAACACTGAAGCTTTCTTT
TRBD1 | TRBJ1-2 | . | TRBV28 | CASTFSIRGIYYGYTF | TGTGCCAGCACATTTTCCATCAGGGGGATTTACTATGGCTACACCTTC
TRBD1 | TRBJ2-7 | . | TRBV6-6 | CASSTGQGAHEQYF | TGTGCCAGCAGTACTGGACAGGGAGCCCACGAGCAGTACTTC
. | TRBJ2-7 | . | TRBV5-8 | CASSLPTAAWHEQYF | TGTGCCAGCAGCTTGCCAACAGCTGCTTGGCACGAGCAGTACTTC
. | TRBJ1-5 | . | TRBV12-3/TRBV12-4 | CASKTSAPPLNQPQHF | TGTGCCAGCAAAACGTCCGCACCCCCACTCAATCAGCCCCAGCATTTT
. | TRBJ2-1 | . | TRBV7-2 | CASSLAIGLISYNEQFF | TGTGCCAGCAGCTTAGCGATAGGACTCATCTCCTACAATGAGCAGTTCTTC
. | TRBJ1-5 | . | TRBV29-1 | CSVVLGNQPQHF | TGCAGCGTTGTTTTGGGGAATCAGCCCCAGCATTTT
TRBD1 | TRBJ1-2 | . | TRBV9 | CASSSTGDYGYTF | TGTGCCAGCAGCTCGACAGGGGATTATGGCTACACCTTC
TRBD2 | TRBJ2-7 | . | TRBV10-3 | CAISEGSSGVLTGSYEQYF | TGTGCCATCAGTGAGGGGTCTAGCGGGGTTCTCACCGGCTCCTACGAGCAGTACTTC
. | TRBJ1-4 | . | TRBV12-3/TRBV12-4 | CASSPNGWGEKLFF | TGTGCCAGCAGTCCCAATGGATGGGGTGAAAAACTGTTTTTT
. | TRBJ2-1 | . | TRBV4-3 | CASSLREYSPNEQFF | TGCGCCAGCAGCCTACGGGAGTATTCCCCCAATGAGCAGTTCTTC
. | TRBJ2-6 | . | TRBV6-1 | CATGRSGANVLTF | TGTGCCACAGGTCGCTCTGGGGCCAACGTCCTGACTTTC
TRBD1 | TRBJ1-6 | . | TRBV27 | CASSLSAGGHNSPLHF | TGTGCCAGCAGTTTATCGGCAGGGGGACATAATTCACCCCTCCACTTT
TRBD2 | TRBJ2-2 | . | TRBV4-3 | CASSQDTPPSGSIDGELFF | TGCGCCAGCAGCCAAGACACTCCGCCTAGCGGGAGCATAGACGGGGAGCTGTTTTTT
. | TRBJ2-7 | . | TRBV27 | CASSLLELRQEQYF | TGTGCCAGCAGTTTATTAGAGCTCAGGCAGGAGCAGTACTTC
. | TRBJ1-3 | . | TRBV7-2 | CASSPMGNTIYF | TGTGCCAGCTCCCCAATGGGAAACACCATATATTTT
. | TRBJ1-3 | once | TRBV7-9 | CASSLVIDGNTIYF | TGTGCCAGCAGCTTGGTGATAGACGGAAACACCATATATTTT
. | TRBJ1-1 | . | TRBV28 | CASSPPFRLSWNTEAFF | TGTGCCAGCAGTCCCCCTTTCCGTTTGAGTTGGAACACTGAAGCTTTCTTT
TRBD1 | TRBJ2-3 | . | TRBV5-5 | CASSARTGRLTDTQYF | TGTGCCAGCAGCGCAAGGACAGGGAGGCTCACAGATACGCAGTATTTT
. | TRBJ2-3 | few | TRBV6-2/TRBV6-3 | CASMALTTDTQYF | TGTGCCAGCATGGCTCTAACCACAGATACGCAGTATTTT
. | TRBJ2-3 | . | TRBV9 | CASSHGRSTDTQYF | TGTGCCAGCAGCCACGGAAGGTCCACAGATACGCAGTATTTT
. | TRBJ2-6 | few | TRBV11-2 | CASSSTTLQEANVLTF | TGTGCCAGCAGCTCAACCACCCTACAGGAAGCCAACGTCCTGACTTTC
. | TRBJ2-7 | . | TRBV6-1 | CASSEPGTPSGQYF | TGTGCCAGCAGTGAGCCCGGGACACCCTCGGGGCAGTACTTC
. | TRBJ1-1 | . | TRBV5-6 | CASSLYSGHKNTEAFF | TGTGCCAGCAGCTTGTATTCGGGACATAAGAACACTGAAGCTTTCTTT
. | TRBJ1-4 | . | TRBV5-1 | CASSFKESQKLFF | TGCGCCAGCAGCTTCAAAGAAAGCCAAAAACTGTTTTTT
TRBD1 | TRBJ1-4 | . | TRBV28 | CASSSHLGGLELNEKLFF | TGTGCCAGCAGTTCTCACCTAGGGGGCCTCGAACTCAATGAAAAACTGTTTTTT
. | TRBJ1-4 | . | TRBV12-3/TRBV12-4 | CASSFQSFANEKLFF | TGTGCCAGCAGTTTTCAGTCCTTTGCTAATGAAAAACTGTTTTTT
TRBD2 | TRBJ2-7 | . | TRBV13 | CASSPAGGGGNRYEQYF | TGTGCCAGCAGCCCGGCGGGCGGGGGAGGAAACCGCTACGAGCAGTACTTC
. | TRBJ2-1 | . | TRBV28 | CASSELEGIDNEQFF | TGTGCCAGCAGTGAACTCGAGGGGATCGACAATGAGCAGTTCTTC
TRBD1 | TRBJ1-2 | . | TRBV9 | CANSAPGQGLAGSGYTF | TGTGCCAACAGCGCCCCGGGACAGGGCCTCGCCGGGAGTGGCTACACCTTC
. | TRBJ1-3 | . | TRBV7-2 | CASSLGPGNTIYF | TGTGCCAGCAGCTTGGGACCCGGAAACACCATATATTTT